Listed below are T cell receptor beta chains from one sample, sequenced in a study of cytomegalovirus exposure and HLA in healthy donors. Sequenced by immunoSEQ multiplex PCR; TCRdb stores in-frame clones only, minus some. The table includes around 150,000 clones, 79% detected once. Sequenced material: PBMCs. The receptors here all came from a man aged 45-65 years in good health and CMV-seropositive. The CDR3 runs from the conserved cysteine through the conserved F or W. Fields, in order: V gene, J gene, clone size, D gene, CDR3 DNA, CDR3 protein. The D gene is left open where the match is weak. Rows may omit the clone size; those that give it use once, few, many or a size class.

V: TRBV7-9
J: TRBJ1-4
size: -
D: TRBD1
DNA: TGTGCCAGCAGCTTGCGGACAGGGGCTAATGAAAAACTGTTTTTT
CDR3: CASSLRTGANEKLFF

V: TRBV5-5
J: TRBJ2-2
size: -
D: TRBD2
DNA: TGTGCCAGCAGGCTGGTGATGGGACTAGCGGGATTGTCTGCCGGGGAGCTGTTTTTT
CDR3: CASRLVMGLAGLSAGELFF

V: TRBV11-3
J: TRBJ2-7
size: -
D: TRBD1
DNA: TGTGCCAGCAGCCCGGACAGGGTCGAGCAGTACTTC
CDR3: CASSPDRVEQYF

V: TRBV28
J: TRBJ1-1
size: -
D: TRBD1
DNA: TGTGCCAGCAGTGGAGCAGGGGGCGCTGAAGCTTTCTTT
CDR3: CASSGAGGAEAFF

V: TRBV30
J: TRBJ2-7
size: once
D: -
DNA: TGTGCCTGGAGTGTTACCTACGAGCAGTACTTC
CDR3: CAWSVTYEQYF

V: TRBV5-1
J: TRBJ2-3
size: -
D: -
DNA: TGCGCCAGCAGCGCCCAGGGGGGAACAGATACGCAGTATTTT
CDR3: CASSAQGGTDTQYF

V: TRBV10-3
J: TRBJ2-6
size: -
D: -
DNA: TGTGCCATCAATGTTGGGACTTCGACTGGGGCCAACGTCCTGACTTTC
CDR3: CAINVGTSTGANVLTF

V: TRBV5-1
J: TRBJ1-2
size: -
D: -
DNA: TGCGCCAGCAGCTTGCCGCAAGAGGGCTATGGCTACACCTTC
CDR3: CASSLPQEGYGYTF

V: TRBV19
J: TRBJ1-1
size: few
D: TRBD1
DNA: TGTGCCAGTGGGAACCGGGACAGAATTTGGACTGAAGCTTTCTTT
CDR3: CASGNRDRIWTEAFF

V: TRBV7-3
J: TRBJ1-1
size: once
D: -
DNA: TGTGCCAGCAGCTTAACTGGGGGGGACACTGAAGCTTTCTTT
CDR3: CASSLTGGDTEAFF

V: TRBV7-2
J: TRBJ2-1
size: -
D: TRBD2
DNA: TGTGCCAGCAGCTTAAGAGGGACTACTCAAAATGAGCAGTTCTTC
CDR3: CASSLRGTTQNEQFF

V: TRBV30
J: TRBJ1-1
size: -
D: -
DNA: TGTGCCTGGAGTTGGGGGGACACTGAAGCTTTCTTT
CDR3: CAWSWGDTEAFF

V: TRBV6-4
J: TRBJ2-7
size: few
D: TRBD1
DNA: TGTGCCAGCAGTGTATCCGAGGGGAGGGGGACAGGGGGTTACGAGCAGTACTTC
CDR3: CASSVSEGRGTGGYEQYF

V: TRBV19
J: TRBJ2-1
size: -
D: TRBD1
DNA: TGTGCCAGTAGTATGACAGGGGACTCCTACAATGAGCAGTTCTTC
CDR3: CASSMTGDSYNEQFF